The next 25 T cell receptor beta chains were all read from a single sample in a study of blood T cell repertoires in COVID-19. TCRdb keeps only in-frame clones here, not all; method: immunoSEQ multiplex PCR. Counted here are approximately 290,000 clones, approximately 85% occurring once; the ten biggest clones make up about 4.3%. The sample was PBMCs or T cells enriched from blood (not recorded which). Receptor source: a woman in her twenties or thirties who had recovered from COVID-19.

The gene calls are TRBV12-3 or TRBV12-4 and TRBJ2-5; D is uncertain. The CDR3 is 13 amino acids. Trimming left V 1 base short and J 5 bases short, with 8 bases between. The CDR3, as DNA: TGTGCCAGCAGTTTAGGATCCAGGGAGACCCAGTACTTC. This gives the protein CASSLGSRETQYF.

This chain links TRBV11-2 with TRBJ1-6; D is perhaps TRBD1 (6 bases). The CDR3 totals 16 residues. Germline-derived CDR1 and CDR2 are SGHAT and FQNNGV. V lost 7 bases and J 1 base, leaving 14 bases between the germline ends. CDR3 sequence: CASTPQGGSYNSPLHF. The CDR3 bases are TGTGCCAGCACCCCACAGGGCGGGTCCTATAATTCACCCCTCCACTTT.

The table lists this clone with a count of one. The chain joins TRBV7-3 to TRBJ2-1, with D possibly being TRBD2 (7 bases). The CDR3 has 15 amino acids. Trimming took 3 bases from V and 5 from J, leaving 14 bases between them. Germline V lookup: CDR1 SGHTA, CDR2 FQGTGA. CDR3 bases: TGTGCCAGCAGCTTTCTAGGGGGGGCCGACAATGAGCAGTTCTTC. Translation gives CASSFLGGADNEQFF.

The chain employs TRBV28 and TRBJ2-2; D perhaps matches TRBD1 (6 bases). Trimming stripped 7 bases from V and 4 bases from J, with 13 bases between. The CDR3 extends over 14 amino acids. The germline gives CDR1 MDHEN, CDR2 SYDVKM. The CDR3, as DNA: TGTGCCAGCACCCAAGGGGGTTTCACCGGGGAGCTGTTTTTT. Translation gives CASTQGGFTGELFF.

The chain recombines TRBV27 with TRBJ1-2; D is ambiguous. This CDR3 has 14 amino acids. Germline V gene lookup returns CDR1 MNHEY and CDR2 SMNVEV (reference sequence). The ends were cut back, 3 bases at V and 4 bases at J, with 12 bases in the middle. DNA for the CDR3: TGTGCCAGCAGTTTTGTTTTCCCCAGCTATGGCTACACCTTC. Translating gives CASSFVFPSYGYTF.

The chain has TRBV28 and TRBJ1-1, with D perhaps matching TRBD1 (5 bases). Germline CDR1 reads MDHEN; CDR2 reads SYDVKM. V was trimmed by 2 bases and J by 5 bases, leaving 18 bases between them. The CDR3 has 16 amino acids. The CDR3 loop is CASSLAPLARGTEAFF. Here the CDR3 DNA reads TGTGCCAGCAGTTTAGCCCCGTTGGCACGGGGGACTGAAGCTTTCTTT.

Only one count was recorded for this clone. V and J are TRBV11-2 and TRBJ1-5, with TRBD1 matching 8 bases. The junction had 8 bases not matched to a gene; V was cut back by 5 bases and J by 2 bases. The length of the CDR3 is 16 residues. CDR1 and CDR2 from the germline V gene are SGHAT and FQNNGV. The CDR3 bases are TGTGCCAGCAGCGTACGGACAGGGCCAGGCAATCAGCCCCAGCATTTT. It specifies CASSVRTGPGNQPQHF.

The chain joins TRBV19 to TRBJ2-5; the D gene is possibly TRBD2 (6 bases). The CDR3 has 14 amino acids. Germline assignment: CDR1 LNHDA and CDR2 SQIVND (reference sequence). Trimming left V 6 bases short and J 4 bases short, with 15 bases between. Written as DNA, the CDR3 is TGTGCCAGTAGAGGTTGGGGGGTGGGAGAGACCCAGTACTTC. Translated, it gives CASRGWGVGETQYF.

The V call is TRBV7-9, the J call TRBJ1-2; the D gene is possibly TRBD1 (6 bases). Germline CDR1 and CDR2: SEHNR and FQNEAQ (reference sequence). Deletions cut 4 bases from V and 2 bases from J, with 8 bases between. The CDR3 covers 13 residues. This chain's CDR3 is CASSYRENYGYTF. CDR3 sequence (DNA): TGTGCCAGCAGCTACAGGGAGAACTATGGCTACACCTTC.

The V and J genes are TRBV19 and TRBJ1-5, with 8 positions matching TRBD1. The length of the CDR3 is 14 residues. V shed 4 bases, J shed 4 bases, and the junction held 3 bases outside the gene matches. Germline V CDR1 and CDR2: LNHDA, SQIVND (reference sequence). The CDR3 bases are TGTGCCAGTAGTACGGGACAGGTGAATCAGCCCCAGCATTTT. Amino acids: CASSTGQVNQPQHF.

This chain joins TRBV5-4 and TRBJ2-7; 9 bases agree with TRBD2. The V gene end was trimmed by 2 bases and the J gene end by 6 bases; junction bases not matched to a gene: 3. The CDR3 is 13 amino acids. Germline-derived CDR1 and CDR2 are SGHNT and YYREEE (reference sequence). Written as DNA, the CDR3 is TGTGCCAGCAGCTTCTCTAGCGGGATCGAGCAGTACTTC. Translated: CASSFSSGIEQYF.

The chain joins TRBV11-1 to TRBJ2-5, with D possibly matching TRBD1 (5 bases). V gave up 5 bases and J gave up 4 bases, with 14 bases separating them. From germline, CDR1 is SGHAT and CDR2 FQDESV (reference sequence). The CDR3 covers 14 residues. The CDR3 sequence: CASSVQRGRETQYF. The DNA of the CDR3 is TGTGCCAGCAGCGTCCAAAGGGGAAGAGAGACCCAGTACTTC.

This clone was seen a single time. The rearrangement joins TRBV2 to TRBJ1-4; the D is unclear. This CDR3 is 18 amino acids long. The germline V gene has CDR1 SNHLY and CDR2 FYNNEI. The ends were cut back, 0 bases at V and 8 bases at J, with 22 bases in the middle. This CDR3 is CASSEAFYRRSKGEKLFF. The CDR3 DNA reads TGTGCCAGCAGTGAAGCGTTCTACCGACGGAGTAAAGGAGAAAAACTGTTTTTT.

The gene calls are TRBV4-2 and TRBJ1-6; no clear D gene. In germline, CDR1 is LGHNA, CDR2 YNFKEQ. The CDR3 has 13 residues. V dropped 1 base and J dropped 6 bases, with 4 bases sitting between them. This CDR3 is CASSQGSNSPLHF. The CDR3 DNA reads TGTGCCAGCAGCCAAGGTAGTAATTCACCCCTCCACTTT.

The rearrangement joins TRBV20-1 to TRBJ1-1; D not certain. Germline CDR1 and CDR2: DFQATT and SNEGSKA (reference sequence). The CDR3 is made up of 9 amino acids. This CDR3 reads CGSGAEAFF. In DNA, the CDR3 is TGCGGGTCCGGGGCTGAAGCTTTCTTT.

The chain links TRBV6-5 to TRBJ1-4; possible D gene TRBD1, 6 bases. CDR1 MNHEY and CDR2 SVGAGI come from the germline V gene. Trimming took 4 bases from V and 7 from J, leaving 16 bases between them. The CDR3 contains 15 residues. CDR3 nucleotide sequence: TGTGCCAGCAGTTCCCAGGGACACTCGGGTGAAAAACTGTTTTTT. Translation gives CASSSQGHSGEKLFF.

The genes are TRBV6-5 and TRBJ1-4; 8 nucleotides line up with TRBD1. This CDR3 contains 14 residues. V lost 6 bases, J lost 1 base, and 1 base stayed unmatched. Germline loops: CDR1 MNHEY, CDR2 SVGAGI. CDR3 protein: CASRDRGTNEKLFF. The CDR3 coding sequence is TGTGCCAGCAGAGACAGGGGAACTAATGAAAAACTGTTTTTT.

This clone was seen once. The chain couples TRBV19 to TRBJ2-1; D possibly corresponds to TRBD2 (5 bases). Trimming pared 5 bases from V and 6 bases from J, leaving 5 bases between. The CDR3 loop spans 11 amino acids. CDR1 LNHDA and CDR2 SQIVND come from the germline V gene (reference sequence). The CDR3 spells CASSGGNEQFF. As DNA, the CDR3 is TGTGCCAGTAGTGGAGGCAATGAGCAGTTCTTC.

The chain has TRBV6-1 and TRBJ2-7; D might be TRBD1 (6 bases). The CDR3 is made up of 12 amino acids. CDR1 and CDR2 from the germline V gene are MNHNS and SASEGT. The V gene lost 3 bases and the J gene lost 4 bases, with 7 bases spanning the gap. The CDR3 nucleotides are TGTGCCAGCAGTGAGGGGACATACGAGCAGTACTTC. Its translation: CASSEGTYEQYF.

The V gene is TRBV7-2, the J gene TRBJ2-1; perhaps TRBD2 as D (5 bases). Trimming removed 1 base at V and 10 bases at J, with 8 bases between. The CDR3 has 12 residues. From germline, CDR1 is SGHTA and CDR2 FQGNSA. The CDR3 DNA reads TGTGCCAGCAGCTTAGACTCGGGGGAGCAGTTCTTC. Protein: CASSLDSGEQFF. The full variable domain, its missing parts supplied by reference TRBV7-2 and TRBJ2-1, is GAGVSQSPSNKVTEKGKDVELRCDPISGHTALYWYRQSLGQGLEFLIYFQGNSAPDKSGLPSDRFSAERTGGSVSTLTIQRTQQEDSAVYLCASSLDSGEQFFGPGTRLTVL.

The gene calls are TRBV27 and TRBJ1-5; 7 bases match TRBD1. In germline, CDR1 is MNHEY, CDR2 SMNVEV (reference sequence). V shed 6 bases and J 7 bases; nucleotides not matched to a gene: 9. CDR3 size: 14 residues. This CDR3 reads CASSQGVRGQPQHF. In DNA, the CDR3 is TGTGCCAGCAGCCAGGGGGTCAGGGGCCAGCCCCAGCATTTT.

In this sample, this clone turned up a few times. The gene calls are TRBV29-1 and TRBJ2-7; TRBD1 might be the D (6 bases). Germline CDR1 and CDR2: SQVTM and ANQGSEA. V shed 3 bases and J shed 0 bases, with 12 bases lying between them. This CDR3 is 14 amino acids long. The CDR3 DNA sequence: TGCAGCGTTGATGGTGCAGGGGACTCCTACGAGCAGTACTTC. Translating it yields CSVDGAGDSYEQYF.

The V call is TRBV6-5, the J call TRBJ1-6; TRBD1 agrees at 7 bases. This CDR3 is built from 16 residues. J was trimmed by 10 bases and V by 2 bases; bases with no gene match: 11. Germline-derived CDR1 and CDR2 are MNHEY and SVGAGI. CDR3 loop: CASSYGPTGNGSPLHF. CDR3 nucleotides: TGTGCCAGCAGTTACGGCCCGACAGGGAACGGGTCACCCCTCCACTTT.

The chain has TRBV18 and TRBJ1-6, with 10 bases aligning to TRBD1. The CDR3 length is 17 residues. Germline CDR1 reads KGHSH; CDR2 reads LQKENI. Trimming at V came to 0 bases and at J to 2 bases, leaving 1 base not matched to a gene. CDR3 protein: CASSPPGTGAYNSPLHF. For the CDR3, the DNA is TGTGCCAGCTCACCACCGGGGACAGGGGCCTATAATTCACCCCTCCACTTT.

CDR3 bases: TGTGCCAGCAGCGGAACAGTAACCGAGAACACTGAAGCTTTCTTT. Translation: CASSGTVTENTEAFF. This chain links TRBV5-5 with TRBJ1-1; D not certain. The CDR3 spans 15 residues. Trimming left V 4 bases short and J 1 base short, with 14 bases between. Per germline, CDR1 SGHKS and CDR2 YYEKEE (reference sequence).